These 23 T cell receptor beta chains share one sample of origin, sequenced in a study of T cells in Graves' hyperthyroidism and ophthalmopathy. TCR beta CDR3 regions were amplified from RNA. TCR CDR3 regions were first amplified by RT-PCR with HTBI primers. MiXCR was run by TCRdb on the multiplex PCR reads, yielding one entry per CDR3 protein. The sample holds approximately 420,000 distinct CDR3 sequences; about 13% are singletons and the top ten take 4% to 6.5%. The sample was blood. These receptors all stem from a woman aged 18 to 35 with Graves' hyperthyroidism.

This clonotype showed up just a few times. V usage is TRBV5-6 and J usage is TRBJ1-2; D is perhaps TRBD1 (5 bases). CDR1 is SGHDT and CDR2 is YYEEEE in the germline V gene. Trimming pared 2 bases from V and 6 bases from J, leaving 17 bases between. The CDR3 runs 15 residues. CDR3 bases: TGTGCCAGCAGCTTCGGACACTCTCTTCGGGATGGCTACACCTTC. Translating it yields CASSFGHSLRDGYTF.

This clonotype occurred many times. The V gene is TRBV12-3 or TRBV12-4, the J gene TRBJ1-2, with 7 bases lining up with TRBD1. The CDR3 is 13 amino acids. The ends lost 5 bases at V and 8 bases at J; junction bases unmatched: 8. The CDR3: CASSRRQGRGYTF. The CDR3 nucleotides read TGTGCCAGCAGTCGAAGACAGGGTCGCGGCTACACCTTC.

In its sample, this clonotype was seen a few times. This chain connects TRBV11-2 to TRBJ2-1; 8 bases match TRBD2. Germline lookup yields CDR1 SGHAT and CDR2 FQNNGV. Trimming at V came to 4 bases and at J to 8 bases, leaving 16 bases not matched to a gene. This CDR3 is built from 17 residues. CDR3: CASSSTRSSGYPDEQFF. The CDR3 nucleotides read TGTGCCAGCAGCTCAACGCGGTCTAGCGGGTACCCTGATGAGCAGTTCTTC.

This clonotype was seen at least ten times. The rearrangement joins TRBV5-1 to TRBJ2-2, with 8 bases matching TRBD1. The CDR3 runs to 15 residues. Germline lookup yields CDR1 SGHRS and CDR2 YFSETQ. Trimming took 4 bases from V and 4 from J; bases not matched to a gene: 6. The CDR3 DNA reads TGCGCCAGCAGCAGGGGACAGGTATCCACCGGGGAGCTGTTTTTT. Protein product: CASSRGQVSTGELFF.

Here the CDR3 DNA reads TGTGCCAGCAGCAAACCAGGGATCTACGAGCAGTACTTC. As protein: CASSKPGIYEQYF. The chain employs TRBV14 and TRBJ2-7; D may be TRBD1 (5 bases). Germline V CDR1 and CDR2: SGHDN, FVKESK. The CDR3 length is 13 residues. Trimming left V 5 bases short and J 3 bases short, with 11 bases between.

This clonotype was detected many times. CDR3 DNA sequence: TGTGCCTGGACGAGTCTACAGCCTTACGAGCAGTACTTC. This encodes CAWTSLQPYEQYF. V gene TRBV30 combines with J gene TRBJ2-7, with D unclear. Deletions cut 4 bases from V and 4 bases from J, with 14 bases between. The CDR3 runs 13 residues. Germline V CDR1 and CDR2: GTSNPN, SVGIG (reference sequence).

Many counts were recorded for this clonotype. The chain carries TRBV28 and TRBJ1-2; TRBD1 is a possible D gene (5 bases). Germline V gives CDR1 MDHEN, CDR2 SYDVKM. Trimming stripped 7 bases from V and 4 bases from J, with 13 bases between. The CDR3 is made up of 13 amino acids. The CDR3 loop reads CASTFRVSYGYTF. CDR3 bases: TGTGCCAGCACGTTCAGGGTCAGCTATGGCTACACCTTC.

The rearrangement joins TRBV30 to TRBJ2-5; weak D call: TRBD1 (5 bases). CDR1 and CDR2 from the germline V gene are GTSNPN and SVGIG (reference sequence). The V end lost 2 bases, the J end lost 8 bases, and 12 bases lay between the germline ends. The CDR3 contains 12 residues. Here the CDR3 DNA reads TGTGCCTGGAGTCCGAAGCAGGGAACCCAGTACTTC. This encodes CAWSPKQGTQYF. The full variable domain, completed using reference TRBV30 and TRBJ2-5, is SQTIHQWPATLVQPVGSPLSLECTVEGTSNPNLYWYRQAAGRGLQLLFYSVGIGQISSEVPQNLSASRPQDRQFILSSKKLLLSDSGFYLCAWSPKQGTQYFGPGTRLLVL.

The table lists this clonotype with many counts. This rearrangement joins TRBV11-3 to TRBJ2-2, with TRBD2 matching over 9 bases. With V trimmed by 4 bases and J by 3 bases, 6 bases remained unmatched. The CDR3 length is 16 residues. Germline V gene lookup returns CDR1 SGHNT and CDR2 YENEEA. CDR3 in amino acids: CASSSGGTSHTGELFF. The CDR3 DNA sequence: TGTGCCAGCAGCTCGGGCGGGACTAGCCACACCGGGGAGCTGTTTTTT.

There are many counts of this clonotype. The V call is TRBV6-6, the J call TRBJ2-1; D uncertain. Germline CDR1 reads MNHNY; CDR2 reads SVGAGI (reference sequence). There are 15 residues in the CDR3. Trimming cost V 0 bases and J 3 bases, with 9 bases left between them. The CDR3 DNA is TGTGCCAGCAGTTACTCGGTGTGGCGCTACAATGAGCAGTTCTTC. Its translation: CASSYSVWRYNEQFF.

This sequence joins TRBV7-9 and TRBJ2-7, with D perhaps TRBD1 (6 bases). Germline V gene sequence: CDR1 SEHNR, CDR2 FQNEAQ (reference sequence). V lost 0 bases, J lost 0 bases, and 9 bases lay in between. This CDR3 region has 15 residues. The CDR3 DNA follows: TGTGCCAGCAGCTTAGCGGGGGCCCACTCCTACGAGCAGTACTTC. This sequence encodes CASSLAGAHSYEQYF.

This clonotype was counted at least ten times. This rearrangement joins TRBV27 to TRBJ2-3, with a tentative D call TRBD2 (6 bases). Germline lookup yields CDR1 MNHEY and CDR2 SMNVEV (reference sequence). CDR3 length: 14 amino acids. The V end was cut by 2 bases, the J end by 6 bases, with 12 bases between. In nucleotides, the CDR3 is TGTGCCAGCAGTTTACTGAGCGGGCCCGATACGCAGTATTTT. Residues: CASSLLSGPDTQYF.

Points on this clonotype: The junction departs from the called germline gene at one end, perhaps through a read error. The chain uses TRBV2 and TRBJ2-7, with TRBD2 matching over 10 bases. The CDR3 consists of 14 residues. Germline V lookup: CDR1 SNHLY, CDR2 FYNNEI. In DNA, the CDR3 is TGTGCCAGCAGTCGGACTAGCGGCTCCTACGGGCAGTACTTC. It yields the protein CASSRTSGSYGQYF.

Many counts were recorded for this clonotype. The chain links TRBV27 to TRBJ2-1; no definite D call. V was shortened by 4 bases and J by 10 bases, with 14 bases between the two germline ends. This CDR3 has 13 amino acids. Germline-derived CDR1 and CDR2 are MNHEY and SMNVEV (reference sequence). The CDR3, as DNA: TGTGCCAGCAGTTCGCCAGTTCCTGGGGAGCAGTTCTTC. Its translation is CASSSPVPGEQFF.

This chain links TRBV30 with TRBJ1-6; D might be TRBD1 (6 bases). Germline assignment: CDR1 GTSNPN and CDR2 SVGIG (reference sequence). Trimming removed 0 bases at V and 5 bases at J, with 14 bases between. The CDR3 covers 16 residues. The chain's CDR3 is CAWSVKRGSNNSPLHF. The CDR3 DNA reads TGTGCCTGGAGTGTGAAAAGGGGGTCTAATAATTCACCCCTCCACTTT.

Points on this clonotype: A much more abundant neighbour one base away suggests this may be a read error. This chain uses TRBV4-1 with TRBJ1-3; D may be TRBD1 (5 bases). CDR3 length: 14 amino acids. Germline V gene lookup returns CDR1 MGHRA and CDR2 YSYEKL. The CDR3: CASSQDIRGDTVYF. For the CDR3, the DNA is TGCGCCAGCAGCCAAGATATTAGGGGAGACACCGTATATTTT.

This clonotype was counted many times. The rearrangement uses TRBV27 and TRBJ1-2; 10 nucleotides line up with TRBD1. The CDR3 is made up of 17 amino acids. CDR1 MNHEY and CDR2 SMNVEV come from the germline V gene (reference sequence). With 6 bases clipped from V and 1 base from J, the junction kept 11 bases outside the gene matches. The CDR3 sequence: CASRSGTGEPLNYGYTF. CDR3 nucleotides: TGTGCCAGCAGGTCCGGGACAGGGGAACCCCTTAACTATGGCTACACCTTC.

This clonotype showed up many times. This chain links TRBV11-2 with TRBJ2-7, with TRBD2 matching 7 bases. Looked up from germline, CDR1 is SGHAT and CDR2 is FQNNGV. The CDR3 has 14 residues. J lost 4 bases, V lost 5 bases, and 8 bases had no gene match. The CDR3 region is CASSPQLATYEQYF. The CDR3 coding sequence is TGTGCCAGCAGCCCGCAACTAGCGACATACGAGCAGTACTTC.

This clonotype was detected ten times or more. The chain uses TRBV7-4 and TRBJ2-7, with D tentatively TRBD1 or TRBD2 (5 bases each). The CDR3 extends over 16 amino acids. CDR1 is SGHVT, CDR2 SQSDAQ, per germline. V lost 5 bases, J lost 4 bases, and 21 bases lay in between. This CDR3 reads CASSPVFFGAFYEQYF. The CDR3 DNA sequence: TGTGCCAGCAGCCCTGTGTTCTTCGGGGCCTTTTACGAGCAGTACTTC.

This clonotype was seen more than once but under ten times. This sequence joins TRBV28 and TRBJ1-2; possibly TRBD1 for D (6 bases). From germline, CDR1 is MDHEN and CDR2 SYDVKM. Deletions cut 3 bases from V and 1 base from J, with 15 bases between. This CDR3 comprises 16 residues. In nucleotides, the CDR3 is TGTGCCAGCAGTTTCCGGGGGGCCGAACGTAACTATGGCTACACCTTC. This translates into CASSFRGAERNYGYTF.

This clonotype was recorded many times. The rearrangement joins TRBV12-3 or TRBV12-4 to TRBJ1-1; D is possibly TRBD1 (5 bases). Deletions cut 7 bases from V and 6 bases from J, with 9 bases between. This CDR3 region has 11 residues. CDR3 coding DNA: TGTGCCAGCACCTTGGGACCTGAAGCTTTCTTT. Translation: CASTLGPEAFF.

With respect to this clonotype: This may come from a read error, since a much larger clone is one base off. The chain couples TRBV7-9 to TRBJ1-1; D is possibly TRBD1 (5 bases). V gave up 2 bases and J gave up 2 bases, with 12 bases separating them. The CDR3 sequence is 15 residues long. Germline V gene lookup returns CDR1 SEHNR and CDR2 FQNEAQ (reference sequence). This CDR3 reads CASSLLWGENTEAFF. CDR3 DNA: TGTGCCAGCAGCTTATTATGGGGGGAAAACACTGAAGCTTTCTTT.

This clonotype has a count of ten or more. The V gene is TRBV2, the J gene TRBJ1-1; D is undetermined. The CDR3 runs to 13 residues. V lost 3 bases, J lost 5 bases, and 10 bases lay in between. Per germline, CDR1 SNHLY and CDR2 FYNNEI. In nucleotides, the CDR3 is TGTGCCAGCAGTGAGGTTCGAGGGACTGAAGCTTTCTTT. Translated: CASSEVRGTEAFF.